The 14 T cell receptor beta chains below come from one sample, sequenced in a study of blood T cell repertoires in COVID-19. Clones were read by immunoSEQ multiplex PCR, and TCRdb kept only the in-frame ones, dropping some. In the table there are around 140,000 clones, almost 70% of which are singletons. Sequenced input: peripheral blood. Source of these receptors: an older woman with acute or convalescent COVID-19.

The chain uses TRBV27 and TRBJ2-2, with 7 bases that match TRBD2. CDR1 is MNHEY, CDR2 SMNVEV, per germline (reference sequence). V was pared by 2 bases and J by 4 bases, with 4 bases of the junction left unmatched. The CDR3 length is 15 residues. CDR3 coding DNA: TGTGCCAGCAGTTTAGGCGGGAGTTTCACCGGGGAGCTGTTTTTT. Encoded protein: CASSLGGSFTGELFF.

The gene calls are TRBV7-6 and TRBJ1-1; D gene unclear. The CDR3 sequence is 14 residues long. Per the germline V gene, CDR1 is SGHVS and CDR2 is FNYEAQ. With 5 bases removed from V and 3 bases from J, the gap between germline ends came to 13 bases. The DNA for the CDR3 is TGTGCCAGCAGCCCTAGGCCCGCCGACACTGAAGCTTTCTTT. Its protein product is CASSPRPADTEAFF.

The genes are TRBV13 and TRBJ2-1, with 7 nucleotides matching TRBD2. J was trimmed by 4 bases and V by 4 bases; bases with no gene match: 4. CDR1 is PRHDT and CDR2 is FYEKMQ in the germline V gene (reference sequence). This CDR3 spans 14 amino acids. The CDR3 reads CASSSSGAYNEQFF. Here the CDR3 DNA reads TGTGCCAGCAGCTCCAGCGGGGCTTACAATGAGCAGTTCTTC.

V and J are TRBV28 and TRBJ2-3, with 9 bases that match TRBD1. J gave up 3 bases and V 5 bases, and 15 bases lay outside the gene matches. CDR3 length: 18 amino acids. CDR1 MDHEN and CDR2 SYDVKM come from the germline V gene. CDR3 in DNA: TGTGCCAGCAGTAGTCCCGGGACAGGGTTGGCGGGTACAGATACGCAGTATTTT. It is translated as CASSSPGTGLAGTDTQYF.

This chain connects TRBV11-3 to TRBJ1-4, with D possibly TRBD1 on 6 matching bases. In germline, CDR1 is SGHNT, CDR2 YENEEA. The CDR3 runs 16 residues. V lost 1 base and J lost 10, with 19 bases in between. The CDR3 nucleotides read TGTGCCAGCAGCTTAGTCGGGGGGCTGTTAAAGGGAAAACTGTTTTTT. It translates to CASSLVGGLLKGKLFF.

The chain links TRBV6-2 or TRBV6-3 to TRBJ2-7; D is uncertain. Trimming removed 5 bases from V and 0 bases from J, with 14 bases in between. CDR1 MNHEY and CDR2 SVGEGT come from the germline V gene. CDR3 length equals 15 residues. Here the CDR3 reads CASSLVSWSSYEQYF. As DNA, the CDR3 is TGTGCCAGCAGTCTCGTAAGCTGGAGCTCCTACGAGCAGTACTTC.

Notes on this clone: The sample carries other DNA sequences with the same CDR3. V is TRBV5-6 and J is TRBJ2-5; 8 nucleotides line up with TRBD2. The CDR3 is 14 residues long. Germline V gene lookup returns CDR1 SGHDT and CDR2 YYEEEE. Trimming took 4 bases from V and 3 from J; bases not matched to a gene: 5. This CDR3 reads CASSPTGREETQYF. The CDR3 coding sequence is TGTGCCAGCAGCCCCACCGGGAGGGAAGAGACCCAGTACTTC.

This clone appeared many times. The chain combines TRBV5-5 with TRBJ2-1; 7 bases are a match to TRBD1. With 2 bases clipped from V and 0 bases from J, the junction kept 8 bases outside the gene matches. The germline V gene has CDR1 SGHKS and CDR2 YYEKEE (reference sequence). This CDR3 comprises 17 residues. In DNA form, the CDR3 reads TGTGCCAGCAGCTTTATCGTGACAGGGAGCTCCTACAATGAGCAGTTCTTC. It is translated as CASSFIVTGSSYNEQFF.

This chain links TRBV14 with TRBJ2-7; TRBD2 agrees at 10 bases. The CDR3 totals 14 residues. CDR1 is SGHDN and CDR2 is FVKESK in the germline V gene. The trim removed 8 bases at V and 4 bases at J, leaving 8 bases unmatched. CDR3 sequence (DNA): TGTGCCAGCCGGAGTAGCGGGAGGACTTACGAGCAGTACTTC. This encodes CASRSSGRTYEQYF.

In this sample, this clone turned up once. This sequence joins TRBV6-2 or TRBV6-3 and TRBJ1-4; 9 bases match TRBD1. Germline-derived CDR1 and CDR2 are MNHEY and SVGEGT. The V segment lost 2 bases and the J segment 0 bases; nucleotides outside the gene matches: 10. There are 19 residues in the CDR3. CDR3 sequence (DNA): TGTGCCAGCAGTTACCGAGCGGGACAGGGCGTTACAACTAATGAAAAACTGTTTTTT. Translating it yields CASSYRAGQGVTTNEKLFF.

This chain connects TRBV29-1 to TRBJ1-2; D is unresolved. The CDR3 spans 10 residues. Germline CDR1 is SQVTM and CDR2 is ANQGSEA. V lost 7 bases and J 10 bases, leaving 13 bases between the germline ends. The CDR3 DNA sequence: TGCAGCGCCGGCATTCGAGACTACACCTTC. It encodes CSAGIRDYTF.

The chain employs TRBV16 and TRBJ1-1, with TRBD1 matching 10 bases. CDR1 KGHSY and CDR2 FQNENV come from the germline V gene. The junction had 3 bases not matched to a gene; V was cut back by 0 bases and J by 5 bases. The CDR3 totals 15 residues. The CDR3 nucleotides are TGTGCCAGCAGCCAATCCGGGACAGGGGTTACTGAAGCTTTCTTT. Translation: CASSQSGTGVTEAFF.

V and J are TRBV4-3 and TRBJ2-3, with D possibly being TRBD1 (5 bases). CDR1 and CDR2 (germline): LGHNA, YSLEER. This CDR3 has 16 residues. Between the trimmed V and J ends, which lost 0 bases and 6 bases, there was a span of 16 bases. CDR3 bases: TGCGCCAGCAGCCAAGATCCTGACAGTCTGAGGGATACGCAGTATTTT. Protein sequence: CASSQDPDSLRDTQYF.

The genes are TRBV11-1 and TRBJ2-4; 8 bases line up with TRBD1. Germline V gives CDR1 SGHAT, CDR2 FQDESV (reference sequence). J gave up 9 bases and V 5 bases, and 9 bases lay outside the gene matches. The CDR3 consists of 14 residues. The CDR3 DNA is TGTGCCAGCAGCCACCCAGGGGGCAGGAGCATTCAGTACTTC. It codes for CASSHPGGRSIQYF.